Listed below are T cell receptor beta chains from one sample, sequenced in a study of blood T cells in healthy people across ages. TCRdb passed the 5' RACE reads through MiXCR, listing each CDR3 protein once. The data contain fewer than 2,000,000 distinct CDR3 sequences, about 35% of them singletons. Sample: blood. The receptors derive from a woman in her twenties or thirties in good health. Both conserved end residues are part of each CDR3. D genes are given only for firm matches. Where a row states a size, it is once, few, many or the class of an expanded clone; other rows omit it.

TRBJ2-2 18 TRBD2 once TRBV12-3/TRBV12-4 CASTLLRTSGTYTGELFF TGTGCCAGCACCTTACTAAGGACTAGCGGGACGTACACCGGGGAGCTGTTTTTT
TRBJ2-3 14 . few TRBV6-5 CASSYSIWEDTQYF TGTGCCAGCAGTTACTCGATCTGGGAAGATACGCAGTATTTT
TRBJ2-6 15 . few TRBV20-1 CSARGMGSGANVLTF TGCAGTGCTAGGGGGATGGGCTCTGGGGCCAACGTCCTGACTTTC
TRBJ2-3 15 . few TRBV29-1 CSVENPGRGSDTQYF TGCAGCGTGGAAAACCCAGGGAGAGGATCAGATACGCAGTATTTT
TRBJ2-1 16 . few TRBV5-1 CASSFLSSASHNEQFF TGCGCCAGCAGCTTCCTATCTAGCGCAAGTCACAATGAGCAGTTCTTC
TRBJ1-1 15 . few TRBV4-1 CASSHPMGMNTEAFF TGCGCCAGCAGCCACCCCATGGGGATGAACACTGAAGCTTTCTTT
TRBJ2-4 15 . . TRBV7-2 CASSSKAQGRYIQYF TGTGCCAGCAGCTCAAAGGCGCAGGGGAGGTACATTCAGTACTTC
TRBJ2-5 13 . many TRBV29-1 CSVVDQTGETQYF TGCAGCGTTGTTGACCAGACTGGCGAGACCCAGTACTTC
TRBJ2-3 17 . . TRBV6-2/TRBV6-3 CASSYSSAGPSTDTQYF TGTGCCAGCAGTTACTCGTCTGCGGGCCCTAGCACAGATACGCAGTATTTT
TRBJ1-2 16 . . TRBV5-4 CASSLARGSSNYGYTF TGTGCCAGCAGCTTGGCCCGGGGATCGTCTAACTATGGCTACACCTTC
TRBJ2-7 15 TRBD1 . TRBV5-1 CASSSTRGQGGEQYF TGCGCCAGCAGCTCCACCAGGGGACAGGGGGGCGAGCAGTACTTC
TRBJ2-1 13 . . TRBV19 CASGPWIRSEQFF TGTGCCAGTGGCCCCTGGATACGTTCCGAACAGTTCTTC
TRBJ2-5 14 . . TRBV9 CASSVGHNQETRYF TGTGCCAGCAGCGTGGGACATAACCAAGAGACCCGGTACTTC
TRBJ2-3 13 . . TRBV20-1 CSAPGQAPDTQYF TGCAGTGCTCCTGGACAAGCCCCTGATACGCAGTATTTT
TRBJ1-1 14 . few TRBV12-3/TRBV12-4 CASSSPAAGAEAFF TGTGCCAGCAGTTCCCCGGCGGCCGGGGCTGAAGCTTTCTTT
TRBJ2-1 11 . few TRBV20-1 CSAAMGEEQFF TGCAGTGCCGCGATGGGGGAAGAGCAGTTCTTC
TRBJ2-1 16 . few TRBV7-9 CASSLSLGRVKNEQFF TGTGCCAGCAGCTTAAGTCTTGGCAGGGTAAAAAATGAGCAGTTCTTC
TRBJ2-7 14 . . TRBV5-1 CASSFEGGSYEQYF TGCGCCAGCAGCTTTGAGGGGGGCTCCTACGAGCAGTACTTC
TRBJ1-2 11 . . TRBV20-1 CGTSLDYGYTF TGCGGTACTAGTCTTGACTATGGCTACACCTTC
TRBJ1-2 13 . . TRBV29-1 CSVQELMGGGYTF TGCAGCGTTCAAGAGTTGATGGGAGGGGGCTACACCTTC
TRBJ1-6 12 . few TRBV12-3/TRBV12-4 CASRLADSPLHF TGTGCCAGCAGACTCGCGGATTCACCCCTCCACTTT
TRBJ2-1 16 . . TRBV9 CASRGGGQSSYNEQFF TGTGCCAGCAGGGGAGGGGGGCAGAGCTCCTACAATGAGCAGTTCTTC
TRBJ1-5 15 . few TRBV7-8 CAGSLAGGGNQPQHF TGTGCCGGCAGCTTAGCGGGCGGTGGCAATCAGCCCCAGCATTTT
TRBJ2-2 17 . few TRBV20-1 CSARGVKRPEGTGELFF TGCAGTGCCAGGGGGGTTAAGCGACCAGAGGGCACCGGGGAGCTGTTTTTT
TRBJ2-1 16 TRBD2 . TRBV4-1 CASSQQLAGVYNEQFF TGCGCCAGCAGCCAGCAACTAGCGGGAGTGTACAATGAGCAGTTCTTC
TRBJ2-6 15 . . TRBV5-1 CASSPSLGGANVLTF TGCGCCAGCAGCCCGTCATTGGGGGGGGCCAACGTCCTGACTTTC
TRBJ2-1 14 . . TRBV9 CASSPQSYYNEQFF TGTGCCAGCAGCCCCCAGAGCTACTACAATGAGCAGTTCTTC
TRBJ1-1 13 TRBD1 . TRBV5-1 CASLDTGTGKAFF TGCGCCAGCTTGGATACCGGGACAGGGAAAGCTTTCTTT
TRBJ2-5 13 . . TRBV29-1 CSIEVRAWETQYF TGCAGCATTGAGGTGAGGGCGTGGGAGACCCAGTACTTC
TRBJ1-1 15 . . TRBV4-1 CASSPLVGRRTEAFF TGCGCCAGCAGCCCCCTGGTGGGGCGGAGGACTGAAGCTTTCTTT
TRBJ1-5 17 . . TRBV7-2 CVSSFPPDAGSNQPQHF TGTGTCAGCAGCTTCCCCCCGGATGCTGGAAGCAATCAGCCCCAGCATTTT
TRBJ2-1 15 TRBD2 few TRBV2 CASSRGSSGYNEQFF TGTGCCAGCAGTAGGGGGTCTAGCGGGTACAATGAGCAGTTCTTC
TRBJ2-3 14 . few TRBV3-1 CATKPGVGTDTQYF TGTGCCACCAAACCCGGGGTAGGCACAGATACGCAGTATTTT
TRBJ2-2 16 TRBD1 . TRBV5-6 CASSSGMQGDTGELFF TGTGCCAGCAGCTCCGGAATGCAGGGGGACACCGGGGAGCTGTTTTTT
TRBJ2-3 19 TRBD2 few TRBV27 CASSPGLAGGSPYTDTQYF TGTGCCAGCAGTCCGGGACTAGCGGGGGGTTCCCCTTACACAGATACGCAGTATTTT
TRBJ2-5 12 . many TRBV29-1 CSVSTQGETQYF TGCAGCGTTTCAACCCAGGGGGAGACCCAGTACTTC
TRBJ1-4 15 TRBD1 . TRBV5-5 CASSLGGTEGEKLFF TGTGCCAGCAGCTTGGGTGGGACAGAAGGCGAAAAACTGTTTTTT
TRBJ1-1 13 . once TRBV2 CATYREREAEAFF TGTGCCACCTACAGGGAAAGGGAAGCTGAAGCTTTCTTT
TRBJ1-2 13 TRBD1 . TRBV20-1 CSAPPGQGYGYTF TGCAGTGCTCCTCCGGGACAGGGTTACGGCTACACCTTC
TRBJ1-1 13 . . TRBV7-9 CASSFDTIGGAFF TGTGCCAGCAGCTTCGACACAATCGGCGGAGCTTTCTTT
TRBJ2-7 14 . . TRBV21-1 CASSIGGKGYEQYF TGTGCCAGCAGCATAGGGGGTAAAGGCTACGAGCAGTACTTC
TRBJ2-7 13 . . TRBV2 CASSEVVPYEQYF TGTGCCAGCAGTGAAGTTGTGCCCTACGAGCAGTACTTC
TRBJ2-5 15 TRBD2 few TRBV4-2 CVSSWTSGDGETQYF TGTGTCAGCTCCTGGACTAGCGGAGATGGAGAGACCCAGTACTTC
TRBJ2-7 14 . . TRBV20-1 CSARDTARAHEQYF TGCAGTGCTAGAGATACCGCGAGAGCTCACGAGCAGTACTTC
TRBJ2-7 11 . few TRBV30 CAWGRSYEQYF TGTGCCTGGGGCCGGTCATACGAGCAGTACTTC
TRBJ1-1 16 TRBD1 . TRBV3-1 CASSRGQGMGNTEAFF TGTGCCAGCAGCCGGGGACAGGGAATGGGAAACACTGAAGCTTTCTTT
TRBJ2-1 15 . . TRBV12-3/TRBV12-4 CASSLGSRLANEQFF TGTGCCAGCAGTTTAGGTAGTCGGCTAGCGAATGAGCAGTTCTTC
TRBJ2-1 16 . few TRBV7-2 CASSSSSGAGYNEQFF TGTGCCAGCAGCTCCTCGTCCGGGGCTGGCTACAATGAGCAGTTCTTC
TRBJ1-1 12 . few TRBV20-1 CSASYSSAEAFF TGCAGTGCTAGCTACTCATCCGCTGAAGCTTTCTTT
TRBJ2-6 18 TRBD2 . TRBV27 CASSLFFSGAGGANVLTF TGTGCCAGCAGTTTATTTTTCAGCGGGGCGGGAGGGGCCAACGTCCTGACTTTC